This T cell receptor beta chain was sequenced for a study of blood T cells in healthy people across ages. Each donor had around 10 milliliters of peripheral blood drawn. A J-beta primer mix and a sample-barcoded 5' primer were used in a second PCR of roughly 6 to 12 cycles. Tags on each cDNA molecule came from a template-switch adaptor with 12 random nucleotides. No fewer than 3 million CDR3-containing paired-end reads came from each sample. TCRdb re-analysed the 5' RACE reads in MiXCR, keeping a single row per CDR3 protein. The sample has about 780,000 distinct CDR3 sequences, about 47% seen once; the top ten hold 15% to 20%. The CDR3 spans 15 residues. Germline V CDR1 and CDR2: LNHNV, YYDKDF (reference sequence). With 1 base clipped from V and 7 bases from J, the junction kept 5 bases outside the gene matches.

The chain couples TRBV15 to TRBJ2-1, with 9 bases aligning to TRBD2. This clonotype was sampled from a man aged 80 or over in good health. Specimen: blood. CDR3 sequence reads: CATSRVSREGNEQFF. Written as DNA, the CDR3 is TGTGCCACCAGCAGAGTTTCGCGGGAGGGGAATGAGCAGTTCTTC.